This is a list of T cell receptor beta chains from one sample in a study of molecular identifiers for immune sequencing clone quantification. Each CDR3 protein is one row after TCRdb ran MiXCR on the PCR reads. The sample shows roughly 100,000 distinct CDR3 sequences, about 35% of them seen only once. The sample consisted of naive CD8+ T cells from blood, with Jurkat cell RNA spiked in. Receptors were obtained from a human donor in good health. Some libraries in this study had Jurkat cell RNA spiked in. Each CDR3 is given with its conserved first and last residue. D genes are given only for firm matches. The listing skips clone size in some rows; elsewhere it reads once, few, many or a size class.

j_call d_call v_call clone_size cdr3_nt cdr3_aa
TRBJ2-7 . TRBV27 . . CASSSSSGTGFSHEQYF
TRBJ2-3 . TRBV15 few TGTGCCACCAGCAGTTCTGTATTCGGGCAGCAGACAGATACGCAGTATTTT CATSSSVFGQQTDTQYF
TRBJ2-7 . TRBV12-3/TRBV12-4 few TGTGCCAGCAGTTTCGGGACGCACTACGAGCAGTACTTC CASSFGTHYEQYF
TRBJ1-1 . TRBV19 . TGTGCCAGTAGTATAGGCGGTAATGAAGCTTTCTTT CASSIGGNEAFF
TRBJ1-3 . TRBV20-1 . TGCAGTGCTAGAGATAGTAGGGATCGGGCCGGAAACACCATATATTTT CSARDSRDRAGNTIYF
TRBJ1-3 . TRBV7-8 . TGTGCCAGCAGATTAGTAGGAGGACGGACAGTCGGCAACACCGTATATTTT CASRLVGGRTVGNTVYF
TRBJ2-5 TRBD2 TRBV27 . TGTGCCAGGAGTTTATTCGGACTAGCGGGCTACCAAGAGACCCAGTACTTC CARSLFGLAGYQETQYF
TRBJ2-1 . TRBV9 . TGTGCCAGCAGCCCGGACAGCTTGAATGAGCAGTTCTTC CASSPDSLNEQFF
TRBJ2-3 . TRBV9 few TGTGCCAGCAGCGAACCTACGGCAGATACGCAGTATTTT CASSEPTADTQYF
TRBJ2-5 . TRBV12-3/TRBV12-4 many TGTGCCAGCAGCCTGACAGGAAAGTTTGAGACCCAGTACTTC CASSLTGKFETQYF
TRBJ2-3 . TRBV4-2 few TGTGCCAGCAGCCAAGAGGACACGAGCCCCCGATCTACAGATACGCAGTATTTT CASSQEDTSPRSTDTQYF
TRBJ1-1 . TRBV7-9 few TGTGCCAGCAGCTTATCACGGAATGAAGCTTTCTTT CASSLSRNEAFF
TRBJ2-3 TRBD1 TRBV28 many TGTGCCGGCGGTGGCAGGGGGACAGATACGCAGTATTTT CAGGGRGTDTQYF
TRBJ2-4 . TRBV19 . TGTGCCAGTAGTATCGACGGATGGGCCAAAAACATTCAGTACTTC CASSIDGWAKNIQYF
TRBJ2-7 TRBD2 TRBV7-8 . TGTGCCAGCAGCCCCTGGGGGAGGGTAAGCGACGAGCAGTACTTC CASSPWGRVSDEQYF
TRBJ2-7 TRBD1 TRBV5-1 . TGCGCCAGCAGCCTGGGACAGGGAAACGAGCAGTACTTC CASSLGQGNEQYF
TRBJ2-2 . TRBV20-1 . TGCAGTGCTAGAGTACCACAGGGAAGGGAGCTGTGTTTT CSARVPQGRELCF
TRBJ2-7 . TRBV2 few TGTGCCAGCCGAGCCTACTACGAGCAGTACTTC CASRAYYEQYF
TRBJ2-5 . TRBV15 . TGTGCCACCAGCAGCACGGTACGGCAAGAGACCCAGTACTTC CATSSTVRQETQYF
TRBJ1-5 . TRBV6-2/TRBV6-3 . TGTGCCAGCGACACGGCGGGGGCTACGCAGCATTTT CASDTAGATQHF
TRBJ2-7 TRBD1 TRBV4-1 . TGCGCCAGCAGCCAAGACCCGGGACAGGAGTACGAGCAGTACTTC CASSQDPGQEYEQYF
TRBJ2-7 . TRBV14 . TGTGCCAGCGGCCTAAGAACAGGATCCGAGCAGTACTTC CASGLRTGSEQYF
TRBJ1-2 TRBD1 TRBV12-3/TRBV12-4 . TGTGCCAGCAGTTTAGTGGGTTCGGCAGGGGGCGGCTATGGCTACACCTTC CASSLVGSAGGGYGYTF
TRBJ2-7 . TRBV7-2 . TGTGCCAGCAGCAACCAGAGGGGACCCCGGGAAACCTACGAGCAGTACTTC CASSNQRGPRETYEQYF
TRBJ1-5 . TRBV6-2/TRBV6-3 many TGTGCCAGCCTCGACCGGGGCAATCAGCCCCAGCATTTT CASLDRGNQPQHF
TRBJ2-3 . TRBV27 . TGTGCCAGCAGTTTATGGTCATCCTTAAGCATGACAGATACGCAGTATTTT CASSLWSSLSMTDTQYF
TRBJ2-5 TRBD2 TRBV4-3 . TGCGCCAGCAGCCAAGTTGACGGGAGGGCCCCAGTGACCCAGTACTTC CASSQVDGRAPVTQYF
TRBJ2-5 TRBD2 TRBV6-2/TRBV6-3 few TGTGCCAGCAGGGACGGGACTAGCGGGCGGCAAGAGACCCAGTACTTC CASRDGTSGRQETQYF
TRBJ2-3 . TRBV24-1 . TGTGCCACCAGTGATACCGGACCGGCCTGGTATTTT CATSDTGPAWYF
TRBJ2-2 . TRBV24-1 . TGTGCCACCGGGCACAGGAACACCGGGGAGCTGTTTTTT CATGHRNTGELFF
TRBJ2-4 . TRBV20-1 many TGCAGTGCTAGCGTTAAATTAGTCTTGGCAAACATTCAGTACTTC CSASVKLVLANIQYF
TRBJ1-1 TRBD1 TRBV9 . TGTGCCAGCAGCGGGCTGGGACAGGGAAACACTGAAGCTTTCTTT CASSGLGQGNTEAFF
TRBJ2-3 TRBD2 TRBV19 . TGTGCCAGAAGTTTGGGGTTCCCCGGGACTAGCGGAGACAGCACAGATACGCAGTATTTT CARSLGFPGTSGDSTDTQYF
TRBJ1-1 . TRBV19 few TGTGCCCGAGGGGACACTGAAGCTTTCTTT CARGDTEAFF
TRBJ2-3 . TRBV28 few TGTGCCAGCAGTCCCCCACGGGTAGCGGGCACAGATACGCAGTATTTT CASSPPRVAGTDTQYF
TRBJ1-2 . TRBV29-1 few TGCAGCGTTGAAGGAATCACCTGGGAGGGGTTATATGGCTACACCTTC CSVEGITWEGLYGYTF
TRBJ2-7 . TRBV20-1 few TGCAGTGCTAGAGATAACCTCCAGACCTCCTACGAGCAGTACTTC CSARDNLQTSYEQYF
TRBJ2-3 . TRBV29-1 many TGCAGCTTCCACCGGGGGCGGACAGATACGCAGTATTTT CSFHRGRTDTQYF
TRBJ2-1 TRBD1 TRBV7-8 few TGTGCCAGCACATGGACAGGTAACAATGAGCAGTTCTTC CASTWTGNNEQFF
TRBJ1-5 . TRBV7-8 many TGTGCCAGCAGCTTAGCGATTGGGCACAAGCAGGATCAGCCCCAGCATTTT CASSLAIGHKQDQPQHF
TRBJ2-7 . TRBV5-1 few TGCGCCAGCAGCTTGGATCCGAACTACGAGCAGTACTTC CASSLDPNYEQYF
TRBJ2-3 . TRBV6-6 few TGTGCCAGCAGGGAGACAGGGGCCCCTAGCGGCAGCACAGATACGCAGTATTTT CASRETGAPSGSTDTQYF
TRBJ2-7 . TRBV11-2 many TGTGCCAGCAGCTTAGCGCCGGGGTCCTACGAGCAGTACTTC CASSLAPGSYEQYF
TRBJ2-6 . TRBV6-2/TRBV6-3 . TGTGCCAGCAGTTACTCGATAAGAAGGTCCTACTCTGGGGCCAACGTCCTGCCTTTC CASSYSIRRSYSGANVLPF
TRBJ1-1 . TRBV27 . TGTGCCAGCAGTATAGACGGGGACTACACTGAAGCTTTCTTT CASSIDGDYTEAFF